A selection of T cell receptor beta chains follows, all from one sample in a study of T cells in Graves' hyperthyroidism and ophthalmopathy. TCRdb re-derived calls from the multiplex PCR reads in MiXCR, one entry per CDR3 protein. The repertoire holds around 360,000 distinct CDR3 sequences, with approximately 16% as singletons. The sequencing sample was made of blood. The receptors derive from a woman aged 55-69 years with Graves' ophthalmopathy. Both conserved end residues are part of each CDR3. The D gene is left open where the match is weak. Size is stated for part of the rows, as once, few or many counts, or as a class when the clone is expanded.

v_gene	d_gene	abundance	len	j_gene	CDR3nt	CDR3aa
TRBV2	.	.	18	TRBJ2-3	TGTACCAGCAGTTCCCGGACCGCGGCCACCAGAAGCACAGATACGCAGTATTTT	CTSSSRTAATRSTDTQYF
TRBV14	.	.	14	TRBJ2-7	TGTGCCAGCAGCCAGTTGGAGCTCCCCTACGAGCAGTACTTC	CASSQLELPYEQYF
TRBV5-1	.	many	12	TRBJ2-7	TGCGCCAGCAGCCGGGACGGCTACGAGCAGTACTTC	CASSRDGYEQYF
TRBV6-1	.	many	14	TRBJ1-1	TGTGCCAGCCTCCGACGGCGGGGGAGCACTGAAGCTTTCTTT	CASLRRRGSTEAFF
TRBV5-1	.	many	13	TRBJ2-5	TGCGCCAGCAGCCCTCCTCAGAGGGAGACCCAGTACTTC	CASSPPQRETQYF
TRBV7-2	TRBD2	many	18	TRBJ2-3	TGTGCCAGCAGCTCCCGCCGGACTAGCGGGCCTAGCACAGATACGCAGTATTTT	CASSSRRTSGPSTDTQYF
TRBV2	.	.	13	TRBJ2-7	TGTGCCAGCAGTGACGGAGAGCTATACGAGCAGTACTTC	CASSDGELYEQYF
TRBV3-1	TRBD2	.	15	TRBJ2-1	TGTGCCAGCAGCCAGGGGCTAGCGGGAGGATCAACGGAGTGCTTC	CASSQGLAGGSTECF
TRBV27	TRBD1	many	14	TRBJ2-1	TGTGCCAGCAGTTTTGAGACAGGGGGCAATGAGCAGTTCTTC	CASSFETGGNEQFF
TRBV4-2	TRBD2	.	16	TRBJ2-3	TGTGCCAGCAGCCAAGCGCCGGGACTAGCAACAGATACGCAGTATTTT	CASSQAPGLATDTQYF
TRBV3-1	.	many	15	TRBJ2-2	TGTGCCAGCAGCCTCGATAGTCCCTACACCGGGGAGCTGTTTTTT	CASSLDSPYTGELFF
TRBV5-1	TRBD2	many	18	TRBJ2-2	TGCGCCAGCAGCTTATACGGGACTAGCGGGAGCAGCACCGGGGAGCTGTTTTTT	CASSLYGTSGSSTGELFF
TRBV7-9	.	few	16	TRBJ2-7	TGTGCCAGCAGCCAGAGAGGCTACAGAGCTACCTACGAGCAGTACTTC	CASSQRGYRATYEQYF
TRBV30	TRBD2	many	18	TRBJ2-1	TGTGCCTGGAGTCTACCGGGACTAGCCCGAGAAGGGAGCAATGAGCAGTTCTTC	CAWSLPGLAREGSNEQFF
TRBV5-1	TRBD2	.	17	TRBJ2-1	TGTGCCAGCAGCGGGGAAAAGACCCCTAGCTCCTACAATGAGCAGTTCTTC	CASSGEKTPSSYNEQFF
TRBV19	TRBD1	.	16	TRBJ1-1	TGTGCCAGCAACCCGAAGACCGGGACAGGGAACACTGAAGCTTTCTTT	CASNPKTGTGNTEAFF
TRBV5-1	.	many	15	TRBJ2-3	TGCGCCAGCAGCTTGGTCACAGGGGGGGTACCTACGCAGTATTTT	CASSLVTGGVPTQYF
TRBV6-2/TRBV6-3	.	.	15	TRBJ2-7	TGTGCCAGCAGTCCCCGGGGGGCGAGCTCCTACGAGCAGTACTTC	CASSPRGASSYEQYF
TRBV30	TRBD1	.	18	TRBJ1-1	TGTGCCTGGAGTGGTCGGACAGGGGGGTCATATTGGAACACTGAAGCTTTCTTT	CAWSGRTGGSYWNTEAFF
TRBV7-8	TRBD2	many	14	TRBJ2-7	TGTGCCAGCAGCTTAGCGGGAGGGGCCTACGAGCAGTACTTC	CASSLAGGAYEQYF
TRBV9	.	.	16	TRBJ1-3	TGTGCCAGCAGCGTAAATCAGGGTCTGACTGGAAACACCATATATTTT	CASSVNQGLTGNTIYF
TRBV27	TRBD2	.	15	TRBJ2-7	TGTGCCAGCAGTTTATGGGGAGGGCTTGACTACGAGCAGTACTTC	CASSLWGGLDYEQYF
TRBV5-1	TRBD1	many	15	TRBJ2-1	TGCGTCAGCAGCTTGCGGGCAGGGGGCTACAATGAGCAGTTCTTC	CVSSLRAGGYNEQFF
TRBV25-1	TRBD1	.	17	TRBJ2-1	TGTGCCAGCAGTCTAGCGCGGCACAGGGGGCTGGACAATGAGCAGTTCTTC	CASSLARHRGLDNEQFF
TRBV3-1	.	many	14	TRBJ2-4	TGTGCCAGCAGCCAGGGATTAGCCAAAAACATTCAGTACTTC	CASSQGLAKNIQYF
TRBV4-2	.	.	14	TRBJ2-7	TGTGCCAGCAGCCAAGATCTTTACGGCTACGAGCAGTACTTC	CASSQDLYGYEQYF
TRBV13	.	few	17	TRBJ2-2	TGTGCCAGCAGCTTAGCCTTATCTAGCACAAACACCGGGGAGCTGTTTTTT	CASSLALSSTNTGELFF
TRBV19	.	few	16	TRBJ2-2	TGTGCCAGTACTTTAGGATGGGGCGCTAGCACCGGGGAGCTGTTTTTT	CASTLGWGASTGELFF
TRBV6-2/TRBV6-3	.	many	15	TRBJ2-2	TGTGCCAGCAGTTATCGGGCGGGGATCACCGGGGAGCTGTTTTTT	CASSYRAGITGELFF
TRBV11-2	.	.	11	TRBJ2-7	TGTGCCAGCAGTTACCGCTGGGAGCAGTACTTC	CASSYRWEQYF
TRBV6-5	.	few	15	TRBJ2-7	TGTGCCAGCAGTTACGGGGTTGGGAGCTCCTACGAGCAGTACTTC	CASSYGVGSSYEQYF
TRBV12-3/TRBV12-4	.	.	14	TRBJ2-2	TGTGCCAGCAAGACAGTACCTTACACCGGGGAGCTGTTTTTT	CASKTVPYTGELFF
TRBV9	TRBD2	few	15	TRBJ2-3	TGTGCCAGCAGCGCAAGACTAGCGGGAGCTGATACGCAGTATTTT	CASSARLAGADTQYF
TRBV14	.	.	12	TRBJ1-4	TGTGCCAGCAGCCAAGTAGGCGGAAAACTGTTTTTT	CASSQVGGKLFF
TRBV28	.	.	14	TRBJ1-3	TGTGCCAGCAGTTCCCCCTTCAGAGGAAACACCATATATTTT	CASSSPFRGNTIYF
TRBV6-5	TRBD1	many	15	TRBJ2-7	TGTGCCAGCAGTTTGGGACAGGGACTGGTCTACGAGCAGTACTTC	CASSLGQGLVYEQYF
TRBV12-3/TRBV12-4	.	many	15	TRBJ1-2	TGTGCCAGCAGTTTCGGCGTGAGGGATGACTATGGCTACACCTTC	CASSFGVRDDYGYTF
TRBV20-1	.	.	13	TRBJ2-7	TGCAGTGCTAGAGATCGGGGGTTGCGGGAGCAGTACTTC	CSARDRGLREQYF
TRBV28	.	many	14	TRBJ1-2	TGTGCCAGCAGTTTCCAAGGACGGGGCTATGGCTACACCTTC	CASSFQGRGYGYTF
TRBV18	.	many	14	TRBJ2-7	TGTGCCAGCTCACCATTTGGGGGCGAGTACGAGCAGTACTTC	CASSPFGGEYEQYF
TRBV20-1	.	.	16	TRBJ2-1	TGCAGTGCTATTGACCTTACCGGGAGCTCCTACAATGAGCAGTTCTTC	CSAIDLTGSSYNEQFF
TRBV7-9	.	many	18	TRBJ1-2	TGTGCCAGCAGCTTAGAACTTGGGGACGGCCGAACTAACTATGGCTACACCTTC	CASSLELGDGRTNYGYTF
TRBV29-1	TRBD2	few	16	TRBJ2-1	TGCAGCGTTGTCCCCCTCCGACTAGCGGCTCACAATGAGCAGTTCTTC	CSVVPLRLAAHNEQFF
TRBV28	TRBD2	many	15	TRBJ2-7	TGTGCCAGCAGCAAGACGAGCGGGATGTGGCGCGAGCAGTACTTC	CASSKTSGMWREQYF
TRBV28	.	many	13	TRBJ1-5	TGTGCCAGCAGTAAGACAGGCGGACAGCCCCAGCATTTT	CASSKTGGQPQHF
TRBV5-4	.	.	14	TRBJ2-2	TGTGCCAGCAGCTGGGGGGACGGCACCGGGGAGCTGTTTTTT	CASSWGDGTGELFF
TRBV29-1	TRBD1	many	13	TRBJ2-5	TGCAGCGTGACCCCGGGACAGGGTGAGACCCAGTACTTC	CSVTPGQGETQYF
TRBV27	TRBD2	.	16	TRBJ2-5	TGTGCCAGCAGCTCCAGGTTAGCGGGGAGAGGTGAGACCCAGTACTTC	CASSSRLAGRGETQYF
TRBV4-1	TRBD1	.	16	TRBJ2-5	TGCGCCAGCAGCCAAGGCCCGGGACAGATGATCGAGACCCAGTACTTC	CASSQGPGQMIETQYF
TRBV6-2/TRBV6-3	TRBD2	.	14	TRBJ2-7	TGTGCCAGCAGTTTAGCGGGAGAAGTGGGGGAGCAGTACTTC	CASSLAGEVGEQYF
TRBV12-3/TRBV12-4	TRBD1	many	18	TRBJ2-3	TGTGCCAGCAGTTTAAAACTTCTGGGTACAGGGGGCAGGGATACGCAGTATTTT	CASSLKLLGTGGRDTQYF
TRBV6-2/TRBV6-3	.	.	15	TRBJ1-6	TGTGCCAGCAGTTACAGCGTCATCCCAAATTCACCCCTCCACTTT	CASSYSVIPNSPLHF
TRBV3-1	.	few	12	TRBJ1-5	TGTGCCAGCAGCTCAGTGGGTCAGCCCCAGCATTTT	CASSSVGQPQHF
TRBV7-8	TRBD2	few	16	TRBJ2-5	TGTGCCAGCAGCCCGAGCGGGAGGGGACGCCAAGAGACCCAGTACTTC	CASSPSGRGRQETQYF
TRBV12-3/TRBV12-4	TRBD2	.	13	TRBJ2-7	TGTGCCAGCAGTCGGGACTACTCCTACGAGCAGTACTTC	CASSRDYSYEQYF
TRBV11-1	.	many	13	TRBJ1-1	TGTGCCAGCAGCCTTATCGACAGCCCTGAAGCTTTCTTT	CASSLIDSPEAFF
TRBV6-2/TRBV6-3	TRBD1	many	15	TRBJ1-6	TGTGCCAGCAGCCCCGGACAGGGGTATAATTCACCCCTCCACTTT	CASSPGQGYNSPLHF
TRBV20-1	TRBD1	few	13	TRBJ1-5	TGCAGTGCGAGGGGACAGACGGGTCAGCCCCAGCATTTT	CSARGQTGQPQHF